This is a list of T cell receptor beta chains from one sample in a study of metastatic and nonmetastatic thyroid tumors. TCRdb reassembled clones from the PCR reads with MiXCR. Of 45,000 to 65,000 clones listed, around 20% are singletons. The sample consisted of blood. The receptors were gathered from a female donor with papillary thyroid cancer or a benign thyroid nodule (not recorded which). Some clones in this sample may be carry-over from other donors' samples. CDR3s include the opening cysteine and the closing phenylalanine or tryptophan. A D gene is named only where the DNA matches it firmly. Part of the rows lack a size; the others show once, few, many or a class for expanded clones.

TRBJ2-5 NA TRBV7-2 many TGTGCCAGCAGCCCTCGGATACAAGAGACCCAGTACTTC CASSPRIQETQYF
TRBJ2-1 TRBD2 TRBV7-2 many TGTGCCAGCAGCATCCTGGCTCTAGCGGGTATTACCTACAATGAGCAGTTCTTC CASSILALAGITYNEQFF
TRBJ2-1 TRBD2 TRBV6-6 many TGTGCCAGCAGTTACTCGATAGCGGGACTACACAATGAGCAGTTCTTC CASSYSIAGLHNEQFF
TRBJ2-3 TRBD2 TRBV28 NA TGTGTTAGCGGAGCTAGCGGGAGGGCAGGCACAGGTACGCAGTATTTT CVSGASGRAGTGTQYF
TRBJ1-5 TRBD1 TRBV30 NA TGTGCCTTGGGACAGGGGGGCGTCAAACAGCCCCAGCATTTT CALGQGGVKQPQHF
TRBJ2-3 NA TRBV12-5 many TGTGCTAGTGGTTTGGGCAGCACAGATACGCAGTATTTT CASGLGSTDTQYF
TRBJ1-1 NA TRBV20-1 many TGCAGTGCTAGAACTCCCTTGGATGTCACTGAAGCTTTCTTT CSARTPLDVTEAFF
TRBJ2-5 NA TRBV18 many TGTGCCAGCTCTCAGGGGAATCGGGAGACCCAGTACTTC CASSQGNRETQYF
TRBJ2-1 NA TRBV28 few TGTGCCAGCAGTTTGCAAGTACTAGGTACTCACAATGAGCAGTTCTTC CASSLQVLGTHNEQFF
TRBJ1-1 NA TRBV7-9 NA TGTGCCAGCAGCTACCCGGAGGGCCCCAACACTGAATCTTTCTTT CASSYPEGPNTESFF
TRBJ2-7 NA TRBV6-5 many TGTGCCAGCAGTTACAGCGGGCCATATTACGAGCAGTACTTC CASSYSGPYYEQYF
TRBJ1-1 NA TRBV5-1 once TGCGCCAGCACTCTTGGACTTGGGGGCACTGAAGCTTTCTTT CASTLGLGGTEAFF
TRBJ2-7 TRBD2 TRBV28 many TGTGCCAGCAGTTTGTATACTAGCGGGTACGAGCAGTACTTC CASSLYTSGYEQYF
TRBJ1-2 TRBD1 TRBV28 many TGTGCCAGCAGTTCAGGGGGCAATGGCTACACCTTC CASSSGGNGYTF
TRBJ2-1 TRBD2 TRBV12-3/TRBV12-4 NA TGTGCCAGCAGCCCGGGGGGTGGACTAGCGACCTACAATGAGGAGTTCTTC CASSPGGGLATYNEEFF
TRBJ2-5 NA TRBV14 many TGTGCCAGCAGCGTCACTGGATATATGGGGACCCAGTACTTC CASSVTGYMGTQYF
TRBJ1-2 TRBD1 TRBV12-3/TRBV12-4 few TGTGCCAGCAGTTCGCACAGGGGTTGCTACGCCTTC CASSSHRGCYAF
TRBJ2-7 NA TRBV28 NA TGTGCCAGCATTTTAAAGGGCGGTGAGCAGTACTTC CASILKGGEQYF
TRBJ2-1 TRBD2 TRBV2 few TGTGCCAGCAGTACTAGCGGATATGAGCAGTTCTTC CASSTSGYEQFF
TRBJ1-6 NA TRBV28 NA TGTGCCAGCAGTCCAGGGTGCGCAGGTGATTCACCCCTCCACTTT CASSPGCAGDSPLHF
TRBJ1-6 NA TRBV20-1 NA TGCAGTGCTAACGCTGGAGACTTCAATTCACCCCTCCACTTT CSANAGDFNSPLHF
TRBJ2-7 TRBD2 TRBV7-9 many TGTGCCAGCAGCTCCCCGTTCAGCGGGAGCTCCTACGAGCAGTACTTC CASSSPFSGSSYEQYF
TRBJ2-2 TRBD2 TRBV30 NA TGTGCCTGGAGCCCCATTAGCGGGAGGACCACCGGGGAGCTGTTTTTT CAWSPISGRTTGELFF
TRBJ2-5 NA TRBV5-1 NA TGCGCCAGCCGGAGCGGGCGCCAAGAGACTCATTACTTC CASRSGRQETHYF
TRBJ2-5 NA TRBV5-1 few TGCGCCAGCAGTAATACAGGGGGGGAGAACAAGTACTTC CASSNTGGENKYF
TRBJ2-7 NA TRBV6-1 few TGTGCCAGCAGTGACCGGTGGGAGGCTTTTAGGATCTACGAGCAGTACTTC CASSDRWEAFRIYEQYF
TRBJ1-1 TRBD1 TRBV10-3 many TGTGCCACCCTACAGGGGGCGCTAGGGAACACTGAAGCTTTCTTT CATLQGALGNTEAFF
TRBJ1-5 NA TRBV27 many TGTGCCAGCAGGACGGCCAATCAGCCCCAGCATTTT CASRTANQPQHF
TRBJ1-2 NA TRBV11-3 NA TGTGCCAGCAGCTTATCAGGAAACTATGGCTACACCTTC CASSLSGNYGYTF
TRBJ1-2 NA TRBV4-1 medium-sized TGCGCCAGCAGCCAAGCGCGGGGCTACACCTTC CASSQARGYTF
TRBJ1-6 NA TRBV27 many TGTGCCAGCAGTTTTGGGAGGGGAGGCGGTTCACCCCTCCACTTT CASSFGRGGGSPLHF
TRBJ2-7 NA TRBV30 NA TGTGCCTGTAGTTCCCCCTTGGCCCTCTACGAGCAGTACTTC CACSSPLALYEQYF
TRBJ2-7 TRBD1 TRBV7-9 many TGTGCCAGCAGCTTAGGGACAGGCGGAGAGCAGTACTTC CASSLGTGGEQYF
TRBJ1-6 NA TRBV28 many TGTGCCAGCAGTTTACGCCAGGATAATTCACCCCTCCACTTT CASSLRQDNSPLHF
TRBJ2-7 TRBD2 TRBV28 few TGTGCCAGCAGTTTTAAGCGGGGGCTCTACGAGCAGCACTTC CASSFKRGLYEQHF
TRBJ2-7 NA TRBV5-4 many TGTGCCAGCAGCCGAGGGTCCACAGCAACCTACGAGCAGTACTTC CASSRGSTATYEQYF
TRBJ2-7 NA TRBV20-1 many TGCAGTGCTAGACTCTACGGGAGCTCCTACGAGCAGTACTTC CSARLYGSSYEQYF
TRBJ2-2 NA TRBV3-1 many TGTGCCAGCAGCCAAGGGACGGTTACGAACACCGGGGAGCTGTTTTTT CASSQGTVTNTGELFF
TRBJ1-5 NA TRBV7-9 many TGTGCCAGCAGCTTATCAGGGGACTTAAATCAGCCCCAGCATTTT CASSLSGDLNQPQHF
TRBJ1-3 NA TRBV20-1 many TGCAGTGCCCAGAAGTCTCAGCGTCCTGGAAACACCATATATTTT CSAQKSQRPGNTIYF
TRBJ1-5 NA TRBV28 NA TGTGCCAGCAGTTTAATCACCCTGAGGGTACGGCAGCCCCAGCATTTT CASSLITLRVRQPQHF